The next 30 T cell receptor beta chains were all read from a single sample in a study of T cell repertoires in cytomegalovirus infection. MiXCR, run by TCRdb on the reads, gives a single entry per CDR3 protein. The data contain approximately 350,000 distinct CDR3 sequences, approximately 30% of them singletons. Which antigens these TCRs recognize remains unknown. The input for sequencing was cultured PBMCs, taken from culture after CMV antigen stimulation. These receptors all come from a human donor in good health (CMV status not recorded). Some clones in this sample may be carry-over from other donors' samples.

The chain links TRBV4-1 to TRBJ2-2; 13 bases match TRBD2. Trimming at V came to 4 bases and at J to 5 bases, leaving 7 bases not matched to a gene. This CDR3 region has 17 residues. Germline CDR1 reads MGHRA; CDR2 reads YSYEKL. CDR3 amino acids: CASSPGLAGVQTGELFF. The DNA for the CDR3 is TGCGCCAGCAGCCCCGGACTAGCGGGAGTACAGACCGGGGAGCTGTTTTTT.

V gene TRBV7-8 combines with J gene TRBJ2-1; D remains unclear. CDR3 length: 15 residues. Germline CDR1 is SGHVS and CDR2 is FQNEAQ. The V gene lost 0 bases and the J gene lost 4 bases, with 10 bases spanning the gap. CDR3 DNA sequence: TGTGCCAGCAGCTTAGCCGGACGGAAATACAATGAGCAGTTCTTC. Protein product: CASSLAGRKYNEQFF.

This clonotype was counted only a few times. This CDR3 reads CSVSRLAGAYEQYF. The CDR3 region has the DNA TGCAGCGTGAGTCGCCTAGCGGGGGCCTACGAGCAGTACTTC. The chain is built from TRBV29-1 and TRBJ2-7; TRBD2 matches at 10 bases. Germline V gene lookup returns CDR1 SQVTM and CDR2 ANQGSEA. The length of the CDR3 is 14 residues. V dropped 6 bases and J dropped 2; count of bases not matched to a gene: 7.

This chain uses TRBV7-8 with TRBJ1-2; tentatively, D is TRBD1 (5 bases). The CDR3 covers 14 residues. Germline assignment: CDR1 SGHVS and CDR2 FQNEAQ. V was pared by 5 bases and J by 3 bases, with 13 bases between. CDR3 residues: CASSPMGRDYGYTF. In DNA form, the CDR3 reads TGTGCCAGCAGCCCCATGGGCAGGGACTATGGCTACACCTTC.

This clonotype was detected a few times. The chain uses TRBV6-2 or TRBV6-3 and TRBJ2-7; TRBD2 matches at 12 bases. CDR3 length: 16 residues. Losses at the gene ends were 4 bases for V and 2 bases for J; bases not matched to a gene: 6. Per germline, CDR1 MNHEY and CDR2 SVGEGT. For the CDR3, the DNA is TGTGCCAGCAGTTCCATGGGACTAGCGGGTACCTACGAGCAGTACTTC. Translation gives CASSSMGLAGTYEQYF.

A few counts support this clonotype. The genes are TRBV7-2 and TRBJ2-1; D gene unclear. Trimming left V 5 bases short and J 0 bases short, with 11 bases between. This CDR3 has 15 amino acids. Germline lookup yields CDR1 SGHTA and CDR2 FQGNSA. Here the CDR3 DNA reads TGTGCCAGCAGCCGAGGACGGACCTCCTACAATGAGCAGTTCTTC. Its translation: CASSRGRTSYNEQFF.

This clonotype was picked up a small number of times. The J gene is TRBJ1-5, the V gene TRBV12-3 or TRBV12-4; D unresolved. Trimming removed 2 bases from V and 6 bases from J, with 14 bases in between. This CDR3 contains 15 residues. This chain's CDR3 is CASSLSSDQRQPQHF. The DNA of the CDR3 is TGTGCCAGCAGTTTATCCAGTGATCAGCGTCAGCCCCAGCATTTT.

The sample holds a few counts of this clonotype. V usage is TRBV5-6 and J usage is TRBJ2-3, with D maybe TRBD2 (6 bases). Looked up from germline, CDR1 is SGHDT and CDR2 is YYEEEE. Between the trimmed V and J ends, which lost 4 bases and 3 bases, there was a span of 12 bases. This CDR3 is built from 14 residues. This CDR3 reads CASSGGSRTDTQYF. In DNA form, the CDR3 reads TGTGCCAGCAGCGGGGGGTCCAGGACAGATACGCAGTATTTT.

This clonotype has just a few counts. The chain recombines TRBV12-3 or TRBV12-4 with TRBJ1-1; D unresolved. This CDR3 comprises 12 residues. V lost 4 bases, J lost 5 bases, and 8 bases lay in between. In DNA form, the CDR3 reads TGTGCCAGCAGTTCCGTGAGAACTGAAGCTTTCTTT. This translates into CASSSVRTEAFF.

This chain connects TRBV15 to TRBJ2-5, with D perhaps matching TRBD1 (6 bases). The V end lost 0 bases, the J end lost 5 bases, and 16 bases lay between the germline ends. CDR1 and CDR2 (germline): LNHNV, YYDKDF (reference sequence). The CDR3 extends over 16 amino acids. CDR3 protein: CATSREGALSLETQYF. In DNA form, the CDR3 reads TGTGCCACCAGCAGAGAGGGGGCCCTGTCATTGGAGACCCAGTACTTC.

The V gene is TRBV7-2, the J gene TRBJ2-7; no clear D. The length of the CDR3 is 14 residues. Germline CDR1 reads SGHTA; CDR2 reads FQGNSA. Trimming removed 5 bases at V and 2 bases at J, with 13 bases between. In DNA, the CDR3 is TGTGCCAGCAGCCCCATAGCAGGCCCCTACGAGCAGTACGTC. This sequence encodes CASSPIAGPYEQYV.

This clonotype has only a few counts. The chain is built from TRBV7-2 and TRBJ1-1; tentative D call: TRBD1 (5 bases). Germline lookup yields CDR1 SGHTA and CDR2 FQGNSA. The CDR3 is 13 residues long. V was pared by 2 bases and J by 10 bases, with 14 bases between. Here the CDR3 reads CASSLKVGGTAFF. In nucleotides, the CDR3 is TGTGCCAGCAGCTTAAAGGTTGGGGGTACAGCTTTCTTT. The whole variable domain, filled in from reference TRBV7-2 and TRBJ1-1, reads GAGVSQSPSNKVTEKGKDVELRCDPISGHTALYWYRQSLGQGLEFLIYFQGNSAPDKSGLPSDRFSAERTGGSVSTLTIQRTQQEDSAVYLCASSLKVGGTAFFGQGTRLTVV.

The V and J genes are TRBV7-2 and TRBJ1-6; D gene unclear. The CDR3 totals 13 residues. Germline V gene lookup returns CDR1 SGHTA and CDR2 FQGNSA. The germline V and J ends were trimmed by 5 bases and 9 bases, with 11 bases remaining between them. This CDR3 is CASSPNRPSPLHF. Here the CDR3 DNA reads TGTGCCAGCAGCCCCAACCGTCCTTCACCCCTCCACTTT.

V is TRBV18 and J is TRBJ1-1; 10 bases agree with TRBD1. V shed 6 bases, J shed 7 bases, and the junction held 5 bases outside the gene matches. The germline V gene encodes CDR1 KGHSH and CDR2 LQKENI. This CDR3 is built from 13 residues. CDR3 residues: CASSAGTGDEAFF. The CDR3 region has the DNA TGTGCCAGCTCCGCCGGGACAGGGGATGAAGCTTTCTTT.

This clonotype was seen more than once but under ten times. The CDR3 nucleotides read TGTGCCAGCAGTTTACTACGGGGGAATGAGCAGTTCTTC. It is translated as CASSLLRGNEQFF. The chain carries TRBV6-5 and TRBJ2-1, with a weak D call TRBD2 (6 bases). V lost 4 bases and J 7 bases, leaving 11 bases between the germline ends. CDR1 and CDR2 from the germline V gene are MNHEY and SVGAGI. The CDR3 runs 13 residues.

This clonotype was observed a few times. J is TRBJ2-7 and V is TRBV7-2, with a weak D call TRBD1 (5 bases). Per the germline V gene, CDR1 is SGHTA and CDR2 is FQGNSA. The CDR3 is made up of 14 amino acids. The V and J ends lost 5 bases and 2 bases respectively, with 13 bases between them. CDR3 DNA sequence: TGTGCCAGCAGCGTCGACCAGGGCCCCTACGAGCAGTACGTC. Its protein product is CASSVDQGPYEQYV.

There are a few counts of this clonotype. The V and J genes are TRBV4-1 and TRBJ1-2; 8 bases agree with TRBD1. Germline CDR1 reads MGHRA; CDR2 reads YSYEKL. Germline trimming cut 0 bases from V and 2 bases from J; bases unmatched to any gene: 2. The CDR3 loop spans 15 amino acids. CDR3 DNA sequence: TGCGCCAGCAGCCAAGATAGGACAGGGAACTATGGCTACACCTTC. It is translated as CASSQDRTGNYGYTF.

CDR3 bases: TGTGCCAGCAGCTTCCTGCGGGAAACAGAGACCCAGTACTTC. Amino acids: CASSFLRETETQYF. This chain connects TRBV7-9 to TRBJ2-5, with a possible D match to TRBD2 (6 bases). Looked up from germline, CDR1 is SEHNR and CDR2 is FQNEAQ (reference sequence). The V and J ends lost 3 bases and 4 bases respectively, with 12 bases between them. This CDR3 has 14 residues.

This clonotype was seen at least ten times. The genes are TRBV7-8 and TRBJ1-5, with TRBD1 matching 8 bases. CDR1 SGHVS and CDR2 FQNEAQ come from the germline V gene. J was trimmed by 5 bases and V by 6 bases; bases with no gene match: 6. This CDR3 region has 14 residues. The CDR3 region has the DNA TGTGCCAGCAGTTACAACAGGGGGGATCAGCCCCAGCATTTT. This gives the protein CASSYNRGDQPQHF. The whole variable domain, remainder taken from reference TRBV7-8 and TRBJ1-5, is GAGVSQSPRYKVAKRGQDVALRCDPISGHVSLFWYQQALGQGPEFLTYFQNEAQLDKSGLPSDRFFAERPEGSVSTLKIQRTQQEDSAVYLCASSYNRGDQPQHFGDGTRLSIL.

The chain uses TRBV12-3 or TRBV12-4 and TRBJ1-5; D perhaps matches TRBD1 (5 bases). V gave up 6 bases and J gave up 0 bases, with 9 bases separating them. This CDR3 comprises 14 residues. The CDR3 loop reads CASSPGNSNQPQHF. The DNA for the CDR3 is TGTGCCAGCAGCCCAGGGAATAGCAATCAGCCCCAGCATTTT.

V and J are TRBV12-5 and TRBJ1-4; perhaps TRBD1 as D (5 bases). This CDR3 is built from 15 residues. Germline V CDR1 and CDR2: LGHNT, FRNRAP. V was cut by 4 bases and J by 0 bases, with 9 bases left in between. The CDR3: CASGSSGTTNEKLFF. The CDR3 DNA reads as TGTGCTAGTGGTTCATCAGGGACAACTAATGAAAAACTGTTTTTT.

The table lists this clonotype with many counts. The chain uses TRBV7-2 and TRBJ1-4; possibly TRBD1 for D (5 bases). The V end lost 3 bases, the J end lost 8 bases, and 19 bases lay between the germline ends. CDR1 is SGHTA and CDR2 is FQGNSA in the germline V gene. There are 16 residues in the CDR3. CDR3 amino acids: CASSFNPVRVGEKLFF. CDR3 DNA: TGTGCCAGCAGCTTTAACCCGGTCAGGGTGGGCGAAAAACTGTTTTTT.

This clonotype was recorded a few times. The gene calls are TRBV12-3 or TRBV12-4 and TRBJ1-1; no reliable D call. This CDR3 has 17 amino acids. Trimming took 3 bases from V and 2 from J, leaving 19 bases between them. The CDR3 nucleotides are TGTGCCAGCAGTTTGGATTCGGGGAAGGTCCTAAACACTGAAGCTTTCTTT. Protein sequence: CASSLDSGKVLNTEAFF.

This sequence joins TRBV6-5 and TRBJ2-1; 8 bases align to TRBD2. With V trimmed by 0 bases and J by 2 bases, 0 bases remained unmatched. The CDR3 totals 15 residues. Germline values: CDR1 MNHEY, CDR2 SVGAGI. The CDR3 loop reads CASSYSSGTYNEQFF. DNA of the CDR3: TGTGCCAGCAGTTACTCTAGCGGGACCTACAATGAGCAGTTCTTC.

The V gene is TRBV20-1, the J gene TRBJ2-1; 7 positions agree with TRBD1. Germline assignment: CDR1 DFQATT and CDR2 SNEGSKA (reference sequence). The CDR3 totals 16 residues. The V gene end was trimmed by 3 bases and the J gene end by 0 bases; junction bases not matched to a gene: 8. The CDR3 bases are TGCAGTGCTAGTCCTACAGGGGCCGGCTCCTACAATGAGCAGTTCTTC. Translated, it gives CSASPTGAGSYNEQFF.

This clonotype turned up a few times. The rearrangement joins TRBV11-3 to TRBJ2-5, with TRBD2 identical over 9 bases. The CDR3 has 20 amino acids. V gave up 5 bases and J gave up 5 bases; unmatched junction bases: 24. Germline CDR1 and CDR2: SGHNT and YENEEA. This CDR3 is CASSLGALGSLAGVMETQYF. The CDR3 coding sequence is TGTGCCAGCAGCCTCGGGGCACTCGGATCGTTAGCGGGGGTTATGGAGACCCAGTACTTC.

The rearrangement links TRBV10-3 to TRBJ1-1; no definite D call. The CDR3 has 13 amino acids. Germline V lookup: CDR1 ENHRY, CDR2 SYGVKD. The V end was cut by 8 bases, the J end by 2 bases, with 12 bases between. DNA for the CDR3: TGTGCCATCCTTTCGGGATTAAACACTGAAGCTTTCTTT. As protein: CAILSGLNTEAFF.

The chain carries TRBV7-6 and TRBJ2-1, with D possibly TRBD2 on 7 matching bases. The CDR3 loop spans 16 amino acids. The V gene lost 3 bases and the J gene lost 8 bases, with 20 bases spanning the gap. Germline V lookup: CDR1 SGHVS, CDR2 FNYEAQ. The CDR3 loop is CASSFSPEGGGDEQFF. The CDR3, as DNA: TGTGCCAGCAGCTTTTCCCCCGAGGGGGGGGGCGATGAGCAGTTCTTC.

The chain's CDR3 is CASSQPGEDGYTF. DNA for the CDR3: TGCGCCAGCAGCCAACCAGGGGAGGATGGCTACACCTTC. The rearrangement uses TRBV4-1 and TRBJ1-2, with D possibly matching TRBD1 (6 bases). The CDR3 is 13 amino acids. The germline V gene encodes CDR1 MGHRA and CDR2 YSYEKL. Between the trimmed V and J ends, which lost 2 bases and 6 bases, there was a span of 10 bases.

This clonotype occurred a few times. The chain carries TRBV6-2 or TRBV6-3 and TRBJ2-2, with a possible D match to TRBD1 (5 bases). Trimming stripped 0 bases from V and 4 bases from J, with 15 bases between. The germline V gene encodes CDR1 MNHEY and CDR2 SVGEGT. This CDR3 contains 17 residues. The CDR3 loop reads CASSYSWPGFSTGELFF. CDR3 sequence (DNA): TGTGCCAGCAGTTACTCGTGGCCAGGGTTTTCCACCGGGGAGCTGTTTTTT.